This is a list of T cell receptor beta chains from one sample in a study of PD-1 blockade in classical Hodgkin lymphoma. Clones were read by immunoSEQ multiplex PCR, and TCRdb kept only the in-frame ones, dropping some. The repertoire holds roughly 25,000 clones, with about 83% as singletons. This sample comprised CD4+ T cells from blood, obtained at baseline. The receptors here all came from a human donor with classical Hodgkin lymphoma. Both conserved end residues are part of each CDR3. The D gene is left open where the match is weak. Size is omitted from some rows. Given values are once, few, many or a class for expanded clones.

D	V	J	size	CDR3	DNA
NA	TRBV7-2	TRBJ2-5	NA	CASSPGHQETQYF	TGTGCCAGCAGCCCTGGACACCAAGAGACCCAGTACTTC
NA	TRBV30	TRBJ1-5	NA	CAWSSDSNQPQHF	TGTGCCTGGAGTAGTGATAGCAATCAGCCCCAGCATTTT
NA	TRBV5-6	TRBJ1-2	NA	CASSPPGPPAGGYTF	TGTGCCAGCAGCCCTCCCGGGCCCCCCGCGGGAGGCTACACCTTC
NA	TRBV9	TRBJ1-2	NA	CASSVNVGADGYTF	TGTGCCAGCAGCGTAAACGTCGGGGCGGATGGCTACACCTTC
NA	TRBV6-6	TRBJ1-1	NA	CASSYQGAAAF	TGTGCCAGCAGTTACCAGGGAGCAGCTGCGTTT
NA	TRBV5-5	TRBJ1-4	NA	CASSLGVGNEKLFF	TGTGCCAGCAGCCTCGGGGTAGGAAATGAAAAACTGTTTTTT
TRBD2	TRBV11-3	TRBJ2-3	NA	CASSLVGGGVTDTQYF	TGTGCCAGCAGCCTAGTCGGCGGGGGGGTGACAGATACGCAGTATTTT
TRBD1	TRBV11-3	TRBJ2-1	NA	CASSRGTGDFYNEQFF	TGTGCCAGCAGCCGCGGGACAGGGGATTTCTACAATGAGCAGTTCTTC
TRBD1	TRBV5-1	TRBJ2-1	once	CASSLALGQSSYNEQFF	TGCGCCAGCAGCTTGGCCCTGGGACAGAGCTCCTACAATGAGCAGTTCTTC
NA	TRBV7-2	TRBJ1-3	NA	CASSFLGGAGNTIYF	TGTGCCAGCAGCTTTCTGGGGGGTGCTGGAAACACCATATATTTT
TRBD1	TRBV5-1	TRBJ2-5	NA	CASSFSGGGETRYF	TGCGCCAGCAGCTTCTCAGGGGGCGGCGAGACCCGGTACTTC
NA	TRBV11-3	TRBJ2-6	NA	CASSSDWGWDPGANVLTF	TGTGCCAGCAGCTCAGATTGGGGTTGGGACCCTGGGGCCAACGTCCTGACTTTC
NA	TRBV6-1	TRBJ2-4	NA	CASSEIPAKNIQYF	TGTGCCAGCAGTGAGATCCCCGCCAAAAACATTCAGTACTTC
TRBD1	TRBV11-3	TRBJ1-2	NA	CASSQMELPGQGNYGYTF	TGTGCCAGCAGCCAAATGGAACTACCGGGACAGGGAAACTATGGCTACACCTTC
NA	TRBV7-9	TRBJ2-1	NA	CASSLGGGPYNEQFF	TGTGCCAGCAGCTTGGGAGGGGGCCCCTACAATGAGCAGTTCTTC